Each of the 32 T cell receptor beta chains below was sequenced from the same sample in a study of CD4 T cells in relation to SARS-CoV-2 and coronaviruses. Some clones are missing from TCRdb's copy, which holds only in-frame ones; the method was immunoSEQ multiplex PCR. This table holds some 65,000 clones, 85% to 90% found once. Unexposed donor CD4+ T cells date from about 2011-2018, before the COVID-19 pandemic. Source material: memory CD4+ T cells from PBMCs. Receptors were obtained from a human donor in good health.

CDR3 bases: TGTGCCAGCAGCCCACCAGGGACAGGATCTTACGAGCAGTACTTC. Protein sequence: CASSPPGTGSYEQYF. V is TRBV11-2 and J is TRBJ2-7; 8 bases fit TRBD1. Germline values: CDR1 SGHAT, CDR2 FQNNGV. J gave up 4 bases and V 5 bases, and 10 bases lay outside the gene matches. This CDR3 contains 15 residues.

The V call is TRBV2, the J call TRBJ2-7; D is perhaps TRBD2 (6 bases). Trimming stripped 5 bases from V and 4 bases from J, with 6 bases between. CDR1 and CDR2 (germline): SNHLY, FYNNEI. CDR3 length: 11 amino acids. The CDR3 sequence: CASSLAYEQYF. CDR3 bases: TGTGCCAGCAGTCTAGCGTACGAGCAGTACTTC.

The J gene is TRBJ2-7, the V gene TRBV19; D tentatively reads TRBD1 or TRBD2 (5 bases each). The germline V gene has CDR1 LNHDA and CDR2 SQIVND (reference sequence). V lost 4 bases and J 0 bases, leaving 10 bases between the germline ends. CDR3 length equals 14 residues. CDR3 protein: CASSNRGLSYEQYF. The DNA for the CDR3 is TGTGCCAGTAGTAACCGGGGCCTCTCCTACGAGCAGTACTTC.

The genes are TRBV24-1 and TRBJ2-5, with TRBD1 matching over 10 bases. The CDR3 has 14 residues. Trimming at V came to 4 bases and at J to 5 bases, leaving 3 bases not matched to a gene. The germline V gene encodes CDR1 KGHDR and CDR2 SFDVKD. Written as DNA, the CDR3 is TGTGCCACCAGTGAGCGACAGGGGGCCGAGACCCAGTACTTC. Its protein is CATSERQGAETQYF.

This clone came up a few times. The rearrangement uses TRBV18 and TRBJ2-1; D is undetermined. The CDR3 length is 14 residues. The germline gives CDR1 KGHSH, CDR2 LQKENI. V gave up 3 bases and J gave up 3 bases, with 9 bases separating them. The CDR3 loop is CASSPRANYNEQFF. CDR3 nucleotide sequence: TGTGCCAGCTCACCCCGGGCCAACTACAATGAGCAGTTCTTC.

V gene TRBV7-6 combines with J gene TRBJ1-4; no clear D. Germline lookup yields CDR1 SGHVS and CDR2 FNYEAQ. V was cut by 5 bases and J by 0 bases, with 13 bases left in between. The length of the CDR3 is 16 residues. In DNA, the CDR3 is TGTGCCAGCAGCCCCCTCCCCGGAGCAACTAATGAAAAACTGTTTTTT. Translation gives CASSPLPGATNEKLFF.

The sample holds one count of this clone. V gene TRBV7-2 combines with J gene TRBJ1-1; D is possibly TRBD1 (5 bases). The CDR3 extends over 12 amino acids. CDR1 SGHTA and CDR2 FQGNSA come from the germline V gene. The germline V and J ends were trimmed by 4 bases and 5 bases, with 8 bases remaining between them. In DNA form, the CDR3 reads TGTGCCAGCAGCTCCTCAGGGACTGAAGCTTTCTTT. This sequence encodes CASSSSGTEAFF.

This CDR3 is CASVGHPFIPGAEAFF. The DNA of the CDR3 is TGTGCCAGCGTGGGACACCCCTTTATCCCCGGCGCTGAAGCTTTCTTT. This chain connects TRBV2 to TRBJ1-1; TRBD1 might be the D (6 bases). CDR3 size: 16 residues. Trimming cost V 8 bases and J 6 bases, with 25 bases left between them. CDR1 and CDR2 from the germline V gene are SNHLY and FYNNEI.

This clone occurred a few times. The rearrangement joins TRBV30 to TRBJ1-4; TRBD1 is a possible D gene (5 bases). Trimming stripped 3 bases from V and 4 bases from J, with 12 bases between. Germline V gene data show CDR1 as GTSNPN and CDR2 as SVGIG (reference sequence). The length of the CDR3 is 14 residues. CDR3 nucleotide sequence: TGTGCCTGGAGGGGGCAGGGAGGTAATGAAAAACTGTTTTTT. Translated, it gives CAWRGQGGNEKLFF.

This clone was recorded only once. The chain recombines TRBV24-1 with TRBJ2-1; D is possibly TRBD1 (5 bases). Trimming pared 2 bases from V and 6 bases from J, leaving 13 bases between. The CDR3 is 15 amino acids. Germline V CDR1 and CDR2: KGHDR, SFDVKD. The CDR3 region is CATSDSKQGSNEQFF. CDR3 sequence (DNA): TGTGCCACCAGTGATTCGAAGCAGGGAAGCAATGAGCAGTTCTTC.

The chain recombines TRBV4-3 with TRBJ2-5; 8 nucleotides agree with TRBD2. The J segment lost 5 bases and the V segment lost 4 bases, leaving 12 bases of the junction unmatched. CDR1 is LGHNA, CDR2 YSLEER, per germline. This CDR3 contains 16 residues. The CDR3 region is CASSPTLGGAVETQYF. The CDR3 nucleotides are TGCGCCAGCAGCCCGACACTCGGGGGGGCCGTGGAGACCCAGTACTTC.

This chain links TRBV30 with TRBJ2-5; no firm D call. From germline, CDR1 is GTSNPN and CDR2 SVGIG (reference sequence). V shed 3 bases and J shed 5 bases, with 10 bases lying between them. This CDR3 is 12 amino acids long. In DNA, the CDR3 is TGTGCCTGGAGCTTGGGTTTTGAGACCCAGTACTTC. Protein product: CAWSLGFETQYF.

This chain uses TRBV27 with TRBJ1-5, with 8 bases identical to TRBD1. There are 18 residues in the CDR3. The ends lost 2 bases at V and 2 bases at J; junction bases unmatched: 11. Germline values: CDR1 MNHEY, CDR2 SMNVEV (reference sequence). CDR3 DNA: TGTGCCAGCAGTTTACGGGTGCAGGGGGCTATTGGCAATCAGCCCCAGCATTTT. This translates into CASSLRVQGAIGNQPQHF.

This clone was seen only a few times. This chain joins TRBV14 and TRBJ1-1, with 7 bases identical to TRBD1. This CDR3 region has 16 residues. Trimming took 1 base from V and 1 from J; bases not matched to a gene: 6. Germline V gene lookup returns CDR1 SGHDN and CDR2 FVKESK. CDR3 sequence (DNA): TGTGCCAGCAGCCAAGTAGTTACAGGGGCGAACACTGAAGCTTTCTTT. Amino acid sequence: CASSQVVTGANTEAFF.

CDR3 loop: CASSPDSLGTDTQYF. The CDR3 region has the DNA TGTGCCAGCAGCCCGGACAGCCTCGGGACAGATACGCAGTATTTT. This rearrangement joins TRBV7-2 to TRBJ2-3; the D gene is possibly TRBD1 (6 bases). Germline V gene lookup returns CDR1 SGHTA and CDR2 FQGNSA. The CDR3 extends over 15 amino acids. V was clipped by 5 bases and J by 3 bases, with 15 bases between them. Complete variable domain (other parts from reference TRBV7-2 and TRBJ2-3): GAGVSQSPSNKVTEKGKDVELRCDPISGHTALYWYRQSLGQGLEFLIYFQGNSAPDKSGLPSDRFSAERTGGSVSTLTIQRTQQEDSAVYLCASSPDSLGTDTQYFGPGTRLTVL.

The chain is built from TRBV7-2 and TRBJ2-7; unclear D gene. The CDR3 has 15 amino acids. Germline assignment: CDR1 SGHTA and CDR2 FQGNSA. V dropped 6 bases and J dropped 0 bases, with 15 bases sitting between them. The CDR3 reads CASRPTAYDSYEQYF. The CDR3 region has the DNA TGTGCCAGCAGGCCTACAGCGTACGACTCCTACGAGCAGTACTTC.

This rearrangement joins TRBV29-1 to TRBJ2-7; D tentatively reads TRBD1 or TRBD2 (6 bases each). Per germline, CDR1 SQVTM and CDR2 ANQGSEA. The CDR3 sequence is 14 residues long. Trimming took 7 bases from V and 2 from J, leaving 18 bases between them. The CDR3 DNA sequence: TGCAGCGCCGGAGGGGGGAAGGGGCCCTACGAGCAGTACTTC. Its protein product is CSAGGGKGPYEQYF.

The chain links TRBV3-1 (or the pseudogene TRBV3-2) to TRBJ2-7; D call uncertain. This CDR3 is built from 14 residues. The germline V gene has CDR1 LGHDT and CDR2 YNNKEL (reference sequence). V was cut by 3 bases and J by 0 bases, with 9 bases left in between. CDR3 DNA: TGTGCCAGCAGCCAGAGGTACAGCTCCTACGAGCAGTACTTC. Protein: CASSQRYSSYEQYF.

The chain is built from TRBV12-2 and TRBJ2-6; the table's D call TRBD2 went unverified against the DNA. TRBV12-2 is labeled a pseudogene. The CDR3 is 21 residues long. The DNA for the CDR3 is TGTGCAAGTCGCTTAAAAGTTTGTGTTCGGGTCCCGAACTCTGGGGCCAACGTCCTGACTTTC. Translation gives CASRLKVCVRVPNSGANVLTF.

This clone occurred once. The genes are TRBV5-1 and TRBJ1-2, with D unclear. CDR3 length: 14 residues. V lost 3 bases to trimming and J lost 7 bases, with 16 bases between them. CDR1 is SGHRS, CDR2 YFSETQ, per germline. The CDR3 DNA reads TGCGCCAGCAGCTCGGCCCCGGAGGCCGCTGGCTACACCTTC. It is translated as CASSSAPEAAGYTF.

Only a few counts were recorded for this clone. The J gene is TRBJ1-5, the V gene TRBV5-6; D is possibly TRBD1 (5 bases). There are 14 residues in the CDR3. Germline V lookup: CDR1 SGHDT, CDR2 YYEEEE. The V gene lost 0 bases and the J gene lost 3 bases, with 7 bases spanning the gap. CDR3 in amino acids: CASSLVGDNQPQHF. CDR3 nucleotide sequence: TGTGCCAGCAGCTTGGTAGGGGACAATCAGCCCCAGCATTTT.

The chain joins TRBV30 to TRBJ1-6; 7 bases map to TRBD1. V shed 8 bases and J 7 bases; nucleotides not matched to a gene: 17. Germline V lookup: CDR1 GTSNPN, CDR2 SVGIG (reference sequence). The CDR3 spans 16 residues. For the CDR3, the DNA is TGTGCCGCAAGTGGGGGCAGGGGGGCCCGGAATTCACCCCTCCACTTT. This encodes CAASGGRGARNSPLHF.

The chain employs TRBV21-1 and TRBJ2-7; the D call TRBD1 from the table was never checked on the DNA. TRBV21-1 is a documented pseudogene. The CDR3 spans 13 residues. The CDR3 protein is CASIENRAYEQYF. In DNA, the CDR3 is TGTGCCAGCATCGAAAACAGAGCCTACGAGCAGTACTTC.

The chain uses TRBV19 and TRBJ1-2; 9 bases match TRBD1. The CDR3 covers 15 residues. J was trimmed by 8 bases and V by 6 bases; bases with no gene match: 13. Germline V gene sequence: CDR1 LNHDA, CDR2 SQIVND (reference sequence). CDR3 nucleotide sequence: TGTGCCAGTAGCGCCGGGACAGGGACAGTAGAGGGCTACACCTTC. Translating gives CASSAGTGTVEGYTF. The complete variable domain, with remaining parts taken from reference TRBV19 and TRBJ1-2, reads DGGITQSPKYLFRKEGQNVTLSCEQNLNHDAMYWYRQDPGQGLRLIYYSQIVNDFQKGDIAEGYSVSREKKESFPLTVTSAQKNPTAFYLCASSAGTGTVEGYTFGSGTRLTVV.

The rearrangement uses TRBV3-1 (or the pseudogene TRBV3-2) and TRBJ2-2; no firm D call. The V end was cut by 0 bases, the J end by 0 bases, with 5 bases between. The germline gives CDR1 LGHDT, CDR2 YNNKEL (reference sequence). The CDR3 extends over 15 amino acids. The CDR3, as DNA: TGTGCCAGCAGCCAAGATCGGGCGAACACCGGGGAGCTGTTTTTT. Translation: CASSQDRANTGELFF.

V is TRBV19 and J is TRBJ2-7; unclear D gene. V was trimmed by 1 base and J by 2 bases, leaving 6 bases between them. CDR1 is LNHDA and CDR2 is SQIVND in the germline V gene (reference sequence). This CDR3 region has 13 residues. The CDR3: CASSIARTYEQYF. In DNA form, the CDR3 reads TGTGCCAGTAGTATAGCCAGGACCTACGAGCAGTACTTC.

This clone was detected only a few times. The chain combines TRBV11-2 with TRBJ2-1, with TRBD2 identical over 14 bases. The CDR3 runs 15 residues. Trimming cost V 7 bases and J 7 bases; bases outside gene matches: 6. In germline, CDR1 is SGHAT, CDR2 FQNNGV. The CDR3 DNA reads as TGTGCCAGCAAGCCGGGACTAGCGGGAGTAAATGAGCAGTTCTTC. It is translated as CASKPGLAGVNEQFF.

In its sample, this clone was seen once. The chain couples TRBV12-5 to TRBJ2-1, with TRBD2 matching 8 bases. CDR3 length: 15 residues. The germline V gene encodes CDR1 LGHNT and CDR2 FRNRAP. J gave up 6 bases and V 1 base, and 5 bases lay outside the gene matches. The CDR3 sequence: CASGLGSTSVNEQFF. In DNA form, the CDR3 reads TGTGCTAGTGGTTTGGGCTCGACTAGCGTCAATGAGCAGTTCTTC.

This chain joins TRBV30 and TRBJ1-5; unclear D gene. V was pared by 0 bases and J by 4 bases, with 7 bases between. The germline V gene has CDR1 GTSNPN and CDR2 SVGIG (reference sequence). This CDR3 is built from 13 residues. CDR3 sequence reads: CAWSVGLNQPQHF. As DNA, the CDR3 is TGTGCCTGGAGTGTGGGATTAAATCAGCCCCAGCATTTT.

V is TRBV2 and J is TRBJ1-2; 9 nucleotides agree with TRBD1. The CDR3 runs to 13 residues. The V gene's germline CDR1 is SNHLY and CDR2 FYNNEI. With V trimmed by 6 bases and J by 8 bases, 7 bases remained unmatched. CDR3 loop: CASRKDRGNGYTF. The CDR3, as DNA: TGTGCCAGCAGGAAGGACAGGGGTAACGGCTACACCTTC.

V usage is TRBV27 and J usage is TRBJ1-2; D is ambiguous. Trimming left V 6 bases short and J 0 bases short, with 8 bases between. Germline V gives CDR1 MNHEY, CDR2 SMNVEV (reference sequence). The CDR3 totals 13 residues. The CDR3 protein is CASRDSANYGYTF. DNA of the CDR3: TGTGCCAGCAGGGACTCAGCTAACTATGGCTACACCTTC.

The chain joins TRBV12-5 to TRBJ2-1, with D perhaps TRBD2 (6 bases). CDR1 LGHNT and CDR2 FRNRAP come from the germline V gene. The CDR3 runs 13 residues. Trimming cost V 6 bases and J 8 bases, with 14 bases left between them. CDR3 residues: CASGSTGEDEQFF. The CDR3 nucleotides read TGTGCTAGTGGCTCCACGGGGGAGGATGAGCAGTTCTTC.